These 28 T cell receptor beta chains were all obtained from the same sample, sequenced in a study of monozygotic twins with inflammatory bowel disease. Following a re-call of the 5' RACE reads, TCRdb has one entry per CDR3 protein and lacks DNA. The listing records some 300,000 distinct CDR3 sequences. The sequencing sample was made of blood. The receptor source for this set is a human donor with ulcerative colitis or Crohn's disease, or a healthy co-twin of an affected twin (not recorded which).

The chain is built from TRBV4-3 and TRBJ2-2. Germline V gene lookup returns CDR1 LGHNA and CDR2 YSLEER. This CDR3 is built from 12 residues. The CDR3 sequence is CASSQGTGELFF.

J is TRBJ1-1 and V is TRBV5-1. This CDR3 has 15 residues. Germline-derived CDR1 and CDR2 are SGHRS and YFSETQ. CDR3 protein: CASSFTQAENTEAFF.

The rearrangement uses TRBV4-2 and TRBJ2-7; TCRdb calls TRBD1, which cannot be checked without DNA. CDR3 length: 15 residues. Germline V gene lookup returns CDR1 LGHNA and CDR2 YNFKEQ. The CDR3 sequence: CASSQAGTGEDEQYF.

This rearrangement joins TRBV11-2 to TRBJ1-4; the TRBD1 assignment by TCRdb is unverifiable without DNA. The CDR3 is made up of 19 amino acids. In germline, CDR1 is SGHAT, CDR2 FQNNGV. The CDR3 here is CASSLVTGRGRGTNEKLFF.

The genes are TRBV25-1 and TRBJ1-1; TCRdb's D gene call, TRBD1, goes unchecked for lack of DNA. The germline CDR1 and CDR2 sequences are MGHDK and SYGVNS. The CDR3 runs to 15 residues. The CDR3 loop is CASSNWTGENTEAFF. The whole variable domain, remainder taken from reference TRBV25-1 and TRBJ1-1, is EADIYQTPRYLVIGTGKKITLECSQTMGHDKMYWYQQDPGMELHLIHYSYGVNSTEKGDLSSESTVSRIRTEHFPLTLESARPSHTSQYLCASSNWTGENTEAFFGQGTRLTVV.

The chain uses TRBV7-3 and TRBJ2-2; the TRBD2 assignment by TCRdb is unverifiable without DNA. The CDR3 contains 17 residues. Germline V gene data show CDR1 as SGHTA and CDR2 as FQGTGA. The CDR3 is CASSDGTSGGNTGELFF.

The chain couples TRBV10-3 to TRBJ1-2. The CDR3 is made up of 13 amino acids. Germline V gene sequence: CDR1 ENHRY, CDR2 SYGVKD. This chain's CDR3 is CAISDAAGYGYTF.

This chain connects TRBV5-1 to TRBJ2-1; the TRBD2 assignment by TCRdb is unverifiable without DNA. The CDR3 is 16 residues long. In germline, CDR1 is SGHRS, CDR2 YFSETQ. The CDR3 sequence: CASSSSGAARYNEQFF. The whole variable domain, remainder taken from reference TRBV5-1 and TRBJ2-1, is KAGVTQTPRYLIKTRGQQVTLSCSPISGHRSVSWYQQTPGQGLQFLFEYFSETQRNKGNFPGRFSGRQFSNSRSEMNVSTLELGDSALYLCASSSSGAARYNEQFFGPGTRLTVL.

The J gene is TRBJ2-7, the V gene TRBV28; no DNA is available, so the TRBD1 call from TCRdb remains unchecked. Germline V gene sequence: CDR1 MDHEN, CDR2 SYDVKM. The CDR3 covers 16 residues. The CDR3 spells CASRTPPGQGSYEQYF.

This chain's CDR3 is CSVVSLGSGYTF. The chain carries TRBV20-1 and TRBJ1-2. The CDR3 is made up of 12 amino acids. From germline, CDR1 is DFQATT and CDR2 SNEGSKA (reference sequence).

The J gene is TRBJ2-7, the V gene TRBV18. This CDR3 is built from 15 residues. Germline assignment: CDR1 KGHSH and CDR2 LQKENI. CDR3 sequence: CASSPPNRPSYEQYF.

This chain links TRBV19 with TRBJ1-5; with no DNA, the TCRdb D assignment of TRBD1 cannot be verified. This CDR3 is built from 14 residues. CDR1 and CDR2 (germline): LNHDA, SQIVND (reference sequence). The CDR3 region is CASSSRQYNQPQHF.

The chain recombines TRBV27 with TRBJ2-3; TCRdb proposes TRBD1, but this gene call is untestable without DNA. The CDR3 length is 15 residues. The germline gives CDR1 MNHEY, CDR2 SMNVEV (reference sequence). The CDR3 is CASSLFLTGSGTQYF.

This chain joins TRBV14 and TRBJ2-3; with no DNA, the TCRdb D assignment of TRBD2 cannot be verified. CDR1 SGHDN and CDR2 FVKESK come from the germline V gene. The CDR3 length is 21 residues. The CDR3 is CASSQDYTSGGPLGGTDTQYF.

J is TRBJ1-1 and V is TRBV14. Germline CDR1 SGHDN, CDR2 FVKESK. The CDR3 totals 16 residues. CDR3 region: CASSQGAGTYNTEAFF.

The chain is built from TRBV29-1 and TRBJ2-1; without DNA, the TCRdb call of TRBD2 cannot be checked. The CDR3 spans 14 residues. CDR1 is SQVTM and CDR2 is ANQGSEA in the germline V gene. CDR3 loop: CSVEDLGRGDEQFF.

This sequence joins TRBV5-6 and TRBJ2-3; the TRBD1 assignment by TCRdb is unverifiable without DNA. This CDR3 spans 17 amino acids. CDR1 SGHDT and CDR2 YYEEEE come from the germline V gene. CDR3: CASSLAPLSSPFYTQYF. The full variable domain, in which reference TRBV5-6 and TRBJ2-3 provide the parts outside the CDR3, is DAGVTQSPTHLIKTRGQQVTLRCSPKSGHDTVSWYQQALGQGPQFIFQYYEEEERQRGNFPDRFSGHQFPNYSSELNVNALLLGDSALYLCASSLAPLSSPFYTQYFGPGTRLTVL.

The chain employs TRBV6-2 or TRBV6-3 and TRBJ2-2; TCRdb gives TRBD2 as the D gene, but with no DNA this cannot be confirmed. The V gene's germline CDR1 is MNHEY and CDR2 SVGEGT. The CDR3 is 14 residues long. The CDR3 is CASKVMGDGGELFF.

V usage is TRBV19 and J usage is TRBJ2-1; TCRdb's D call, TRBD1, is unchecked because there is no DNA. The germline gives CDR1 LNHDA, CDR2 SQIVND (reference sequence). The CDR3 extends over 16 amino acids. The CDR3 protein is CASSITNRWTYNEQFF.

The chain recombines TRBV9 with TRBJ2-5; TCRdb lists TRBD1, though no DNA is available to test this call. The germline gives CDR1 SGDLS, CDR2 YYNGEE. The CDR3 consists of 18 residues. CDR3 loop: CASSCFGTGGGFQETQYF. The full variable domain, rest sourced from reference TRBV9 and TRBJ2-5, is DSGVTQTPKHLITATGQRVTLRCSPRSGDLSVYWYQQSLDQGLQFLIQYYNGEERAKGNILERFSAQQFPDLHSELNLSSLELGDSALYFCASSCFGTGGGFQETQYFGPGTRLLVL.

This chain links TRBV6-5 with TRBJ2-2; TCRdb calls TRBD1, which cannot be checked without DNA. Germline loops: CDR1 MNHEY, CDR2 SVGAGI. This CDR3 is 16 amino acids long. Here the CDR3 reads CASSYSIRGYTGELFF.

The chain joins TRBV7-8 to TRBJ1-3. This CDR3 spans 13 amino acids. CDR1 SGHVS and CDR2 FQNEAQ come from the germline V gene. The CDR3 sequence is CASSPNSGNTIYF.

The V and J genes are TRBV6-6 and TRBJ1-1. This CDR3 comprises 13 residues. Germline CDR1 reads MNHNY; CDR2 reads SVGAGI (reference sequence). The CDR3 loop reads CASRGKGNTEAFF.

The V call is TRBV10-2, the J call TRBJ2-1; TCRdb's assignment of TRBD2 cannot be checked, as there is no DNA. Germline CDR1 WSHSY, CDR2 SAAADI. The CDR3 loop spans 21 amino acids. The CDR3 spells CASSESRLAGGPTSIYNEQFF.

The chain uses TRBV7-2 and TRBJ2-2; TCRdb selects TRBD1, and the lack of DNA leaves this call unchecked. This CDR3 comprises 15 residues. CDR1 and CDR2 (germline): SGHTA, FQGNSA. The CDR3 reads CASSLVGGGGGELFF.

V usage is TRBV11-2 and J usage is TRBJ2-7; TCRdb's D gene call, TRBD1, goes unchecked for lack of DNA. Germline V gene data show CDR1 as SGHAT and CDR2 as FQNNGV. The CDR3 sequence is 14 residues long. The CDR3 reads CASRTPRRGYEQYF.

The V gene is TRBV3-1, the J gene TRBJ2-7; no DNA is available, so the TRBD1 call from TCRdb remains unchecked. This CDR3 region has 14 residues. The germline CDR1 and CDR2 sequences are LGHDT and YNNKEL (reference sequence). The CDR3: CASSYGQGVSEQYF.

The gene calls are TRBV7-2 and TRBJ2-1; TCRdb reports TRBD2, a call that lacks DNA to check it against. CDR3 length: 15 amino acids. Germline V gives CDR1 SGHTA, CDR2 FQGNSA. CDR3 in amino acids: CASSVRGGGYNEQFF. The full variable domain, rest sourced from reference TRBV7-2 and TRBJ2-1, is GAGVSQSPSNKVTEKGKDVELRCDPISGHTALYWYRQSLGQGLEFLIYFQGNSAPDKSGLPSDRFSAERTGGSVSTLTIQRTQQEDSAVYLCASSVRGGGYNEQFFGPGTRLTVL.